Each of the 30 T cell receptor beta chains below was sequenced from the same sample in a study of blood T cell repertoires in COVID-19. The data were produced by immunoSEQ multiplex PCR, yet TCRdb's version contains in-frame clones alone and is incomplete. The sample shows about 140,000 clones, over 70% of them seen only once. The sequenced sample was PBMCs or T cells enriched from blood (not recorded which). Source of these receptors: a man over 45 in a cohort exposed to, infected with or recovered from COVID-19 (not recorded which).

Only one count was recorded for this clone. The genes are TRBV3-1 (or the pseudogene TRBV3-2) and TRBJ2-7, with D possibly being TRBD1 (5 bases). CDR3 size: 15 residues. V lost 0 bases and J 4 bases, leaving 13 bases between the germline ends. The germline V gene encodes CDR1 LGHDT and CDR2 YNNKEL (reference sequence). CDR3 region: CASSQEAGRGYEQYF. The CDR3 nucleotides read TGTGCCAGCAGCCAAGAAGCAGGTAGGGGTTACGAGCAGTACTTC.

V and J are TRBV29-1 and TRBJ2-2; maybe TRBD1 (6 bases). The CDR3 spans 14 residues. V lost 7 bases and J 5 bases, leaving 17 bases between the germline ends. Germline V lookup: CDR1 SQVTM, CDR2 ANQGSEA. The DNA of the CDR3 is TGCAGCGCCGGACAGACTTTACGGACCGGGGAGCTGTTTTTT. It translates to CSAGQTLRTGELFF.

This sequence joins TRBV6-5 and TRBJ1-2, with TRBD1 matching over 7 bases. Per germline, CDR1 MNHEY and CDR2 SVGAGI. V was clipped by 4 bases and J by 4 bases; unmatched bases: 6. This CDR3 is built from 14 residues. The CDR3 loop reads CASSSGGQIYGYTF. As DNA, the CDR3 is TGTGCCAGCAGTTCCGGGGGACAGATCTATGGCTACACCTTC.

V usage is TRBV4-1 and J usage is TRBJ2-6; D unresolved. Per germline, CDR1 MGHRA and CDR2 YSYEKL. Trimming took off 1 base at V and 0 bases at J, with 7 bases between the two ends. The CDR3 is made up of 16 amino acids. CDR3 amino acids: CASSQGVYSGANVLTF. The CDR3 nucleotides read TGCGCCAGCAGCCAAGGAGTGTACTCTGGGGCCAACGTCCTGACTTTC.

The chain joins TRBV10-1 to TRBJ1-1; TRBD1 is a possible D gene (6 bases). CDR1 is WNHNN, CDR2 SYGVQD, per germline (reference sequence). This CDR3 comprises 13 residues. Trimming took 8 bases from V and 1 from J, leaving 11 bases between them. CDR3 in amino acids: CASSTGQNTEAFF. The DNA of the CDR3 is TGCGCCAGCTCGACAGGACAGAACACTGAAGCTTTCTTT.

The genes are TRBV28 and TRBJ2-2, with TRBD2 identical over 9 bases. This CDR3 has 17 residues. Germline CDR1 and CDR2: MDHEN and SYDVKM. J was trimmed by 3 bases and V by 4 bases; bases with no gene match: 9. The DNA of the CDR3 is TGTGCCAGCAGTTCCAAACTCAGCGGGAGGCACACCGGGGAGCTGTTTTTT. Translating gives CASSSKLSGRHTGELFF.

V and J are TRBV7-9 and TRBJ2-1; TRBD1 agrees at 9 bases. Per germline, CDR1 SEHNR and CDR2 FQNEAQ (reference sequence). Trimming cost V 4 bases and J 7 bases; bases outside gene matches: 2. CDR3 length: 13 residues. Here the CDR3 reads CASSSQGANEQFF. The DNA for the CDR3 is TGTGCCAGCAGCTCACAGGGGGCAAATGAGCAGTTCTTC.

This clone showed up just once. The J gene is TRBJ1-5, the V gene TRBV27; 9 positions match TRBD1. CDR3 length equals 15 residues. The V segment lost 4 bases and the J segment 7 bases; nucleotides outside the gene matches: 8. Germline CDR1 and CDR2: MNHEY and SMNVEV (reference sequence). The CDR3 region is CASSSSQGAMQPQHF. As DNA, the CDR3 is TGTGCCAGCAGTTCCTCACAGGGGGCGATGCAGCCCCAGCATTTT.

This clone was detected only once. CDR3 sequence: CATSDSRLAGGPVDTQYF. The CDR3 region has the DNA TGTGCCACCAGTGATTCCCGTCTAGCGGGAGGGCCTGTAGATACGCAGTATTTT. The genes are TRBV24-1 and TRBJ2-3, with 12 nucleotides matching TRBD2. The CDR3 extends over 18 amino acids. Germline V gives CDR1 KGHDR, CDR2 SFDVKD. With 2 bases clipped from V and 5 bases from J, the junction kept 10 bases outside the gene matches.

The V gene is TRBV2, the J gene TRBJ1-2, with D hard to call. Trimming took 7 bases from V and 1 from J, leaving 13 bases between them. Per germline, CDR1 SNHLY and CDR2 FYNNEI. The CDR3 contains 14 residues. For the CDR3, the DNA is TGTGCCAGCACGGGGAGCTTTAATAACTATGGCTACACCTTC. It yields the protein CASTGSFNNYGYTF.

CDR3 in amino acids: CASSRPGLALYNEQFF. The DNA for the CDR3 is TGTGCCAGCAGCCGCCCTGGGCTAGCGCTCTACAATGAGCAGTTCTTC. The chain recombines TRBV7-6 with TRBJ2-1; D is perhaps TRBD2 (6 bases). This CDR3 is 16 amino acids long. With 5 bases removed from V and 3 bases from J, the gap between germline ends came to 17 bases. Germline CDR1 SGHVS, CDR2 FNYEAQ.

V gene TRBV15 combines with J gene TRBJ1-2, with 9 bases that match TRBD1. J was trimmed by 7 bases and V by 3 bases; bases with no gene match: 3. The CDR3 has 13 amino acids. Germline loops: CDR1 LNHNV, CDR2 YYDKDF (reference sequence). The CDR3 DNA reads TGTGCCACCAGCAGCAGGACAGGGGTTGGCTACACCTTC. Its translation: CATSSRTGVGYTF.

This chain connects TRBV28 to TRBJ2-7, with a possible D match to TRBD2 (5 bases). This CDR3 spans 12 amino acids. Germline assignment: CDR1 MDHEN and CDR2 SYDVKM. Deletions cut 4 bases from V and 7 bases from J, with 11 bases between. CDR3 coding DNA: TGTGCCAGCAGTTATGCCGGGGATGAGCAGTACTTC. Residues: CASSYAGDEQYF.

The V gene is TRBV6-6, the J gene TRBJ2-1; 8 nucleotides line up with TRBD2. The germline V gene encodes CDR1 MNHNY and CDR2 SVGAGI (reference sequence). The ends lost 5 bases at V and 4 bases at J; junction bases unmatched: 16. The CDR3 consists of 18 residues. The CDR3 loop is CASSPRPVERELYNEQFF. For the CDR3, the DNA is TGTGCCAGCAGTCCCCGCCCCGTAGAGCGGGAGTTATACAATGAGCAGTTCTTC.

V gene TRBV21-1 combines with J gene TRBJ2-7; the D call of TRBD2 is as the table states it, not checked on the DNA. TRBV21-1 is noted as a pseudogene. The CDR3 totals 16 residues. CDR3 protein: CASSKTNGGPAYEQYF. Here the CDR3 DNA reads TGTGCCAGCAGCAAAACCAACGGAGGACCTGCCTACGAGCAGTACTTC.

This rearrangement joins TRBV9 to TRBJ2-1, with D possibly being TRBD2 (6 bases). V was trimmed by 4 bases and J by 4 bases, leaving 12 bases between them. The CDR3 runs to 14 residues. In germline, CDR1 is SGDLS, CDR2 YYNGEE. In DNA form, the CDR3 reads TGTGCCAGCAGCCTTTCCGGGACTTACAATGAGCAGTTCTTC. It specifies CASSLSGTYNEQFF.

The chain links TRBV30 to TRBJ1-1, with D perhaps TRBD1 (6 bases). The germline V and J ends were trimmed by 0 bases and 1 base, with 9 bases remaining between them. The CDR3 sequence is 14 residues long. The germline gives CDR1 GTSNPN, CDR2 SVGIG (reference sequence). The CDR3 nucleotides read TGTGCCTGGAGTGTAGGCAGGGGGAACACTGAAGCTTTCTTT. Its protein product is CAWSVGRGNTEAFF.

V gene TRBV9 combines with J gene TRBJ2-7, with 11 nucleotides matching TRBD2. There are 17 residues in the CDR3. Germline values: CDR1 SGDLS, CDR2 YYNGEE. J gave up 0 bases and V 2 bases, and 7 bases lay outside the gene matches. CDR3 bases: TGTGCCAGCAGCGTGGGTAGCGGGAGGGCCGCCTCCTACGAGCAGTACTTC. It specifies CASSVGSGRAASYEQYF.

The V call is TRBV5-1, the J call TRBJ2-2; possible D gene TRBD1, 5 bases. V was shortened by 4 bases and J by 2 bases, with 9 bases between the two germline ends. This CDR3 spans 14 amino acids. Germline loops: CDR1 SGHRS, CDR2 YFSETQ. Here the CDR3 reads CASSPTGNTGELFF. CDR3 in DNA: TGCGCCAGCAGCCCCACAGGTAACACCGGGGAGCTGTTTTTT.

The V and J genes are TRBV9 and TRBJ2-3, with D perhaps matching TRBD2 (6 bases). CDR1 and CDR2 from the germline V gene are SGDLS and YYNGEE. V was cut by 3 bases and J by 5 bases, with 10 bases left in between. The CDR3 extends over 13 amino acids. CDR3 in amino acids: CASSEGGIDTQYF. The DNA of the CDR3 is TGTGCCAGCAGCGAAGGCGGGATAGATACGCAGTATTTT.

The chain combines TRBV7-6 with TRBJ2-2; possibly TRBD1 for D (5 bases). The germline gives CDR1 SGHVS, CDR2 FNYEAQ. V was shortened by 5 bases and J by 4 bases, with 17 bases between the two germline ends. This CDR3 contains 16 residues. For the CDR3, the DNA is TGTGCCAGCAGCCGTGGTTCAGGGTCTCGCACCGGGGAGCTGTTTTTT. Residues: CASSRGSGSRTGELFF.

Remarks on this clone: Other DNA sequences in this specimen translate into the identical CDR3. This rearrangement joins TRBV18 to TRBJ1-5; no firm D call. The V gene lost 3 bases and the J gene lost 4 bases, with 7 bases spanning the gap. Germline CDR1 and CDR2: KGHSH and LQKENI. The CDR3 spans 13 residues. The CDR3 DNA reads TGTGCCAGCTCACCGGAGGGTAATCAGCCCCAGCATTTT. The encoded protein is CASSPEGNQPQHF.

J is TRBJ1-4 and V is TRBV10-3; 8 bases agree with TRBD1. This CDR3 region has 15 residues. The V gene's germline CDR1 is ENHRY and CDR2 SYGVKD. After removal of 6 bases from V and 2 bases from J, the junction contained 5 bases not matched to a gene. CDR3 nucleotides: TGTGCCATCAGACCGGGGACAGGCACTAATGAAAAACTGTTTTTT. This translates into CAIRPGTGTNEKLFF.

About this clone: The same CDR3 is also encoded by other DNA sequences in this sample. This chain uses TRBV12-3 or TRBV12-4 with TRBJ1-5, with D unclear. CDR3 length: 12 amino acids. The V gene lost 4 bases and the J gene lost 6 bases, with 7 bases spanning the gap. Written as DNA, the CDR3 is TGTGCCAGCAGTTCGGGTGGTCAGCCCCAGCATTTT. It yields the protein CASSSGGQPQHF.

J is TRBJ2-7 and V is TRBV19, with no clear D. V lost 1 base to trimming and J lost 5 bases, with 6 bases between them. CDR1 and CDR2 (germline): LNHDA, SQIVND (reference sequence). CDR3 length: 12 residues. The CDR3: CASSIVGNEQYF. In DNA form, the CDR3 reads TGTGCCAGTAGTATAGTGGGCAACGAGCAGTACTTC. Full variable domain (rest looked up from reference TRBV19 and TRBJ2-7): DGGITQSPKYLFRKEGQNVTLSCEQNLNHDAMYWYRQDPGQGLRLIYYSQIVNDFQKGDIAEGYSVSREKKESFPLTVTSAQKNPTAFYLCASSIVGNEQYFGPGTRLTVT.

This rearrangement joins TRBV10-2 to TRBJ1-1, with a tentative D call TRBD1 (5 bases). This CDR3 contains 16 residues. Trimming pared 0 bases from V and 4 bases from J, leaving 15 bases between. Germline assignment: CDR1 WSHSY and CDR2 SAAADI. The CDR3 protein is CASSESPGIMGTEAFF. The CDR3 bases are TGCGCCAGCAGTGAGTCCCCAGGGATCATGGGCACTGAAGCTTTCTTT.

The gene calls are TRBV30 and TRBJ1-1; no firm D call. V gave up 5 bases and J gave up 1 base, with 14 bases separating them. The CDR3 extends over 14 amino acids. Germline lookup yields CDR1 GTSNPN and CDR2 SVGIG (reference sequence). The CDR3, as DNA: TGTGCCTGGGTGGCAGGTCTTGGGAACACTGAAGCTTTCTTT. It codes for CAWVAGLGNTEAFF.

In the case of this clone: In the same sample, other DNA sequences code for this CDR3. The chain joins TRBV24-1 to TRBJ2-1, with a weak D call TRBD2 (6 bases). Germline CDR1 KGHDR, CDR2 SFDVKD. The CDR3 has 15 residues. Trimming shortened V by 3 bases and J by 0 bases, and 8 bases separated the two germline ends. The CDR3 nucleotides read TGTGCCACCAGTGATACGACTAGCTCCTACAATGAGCAGTTCTTC. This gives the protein CATSDTTSSYNEQFF.

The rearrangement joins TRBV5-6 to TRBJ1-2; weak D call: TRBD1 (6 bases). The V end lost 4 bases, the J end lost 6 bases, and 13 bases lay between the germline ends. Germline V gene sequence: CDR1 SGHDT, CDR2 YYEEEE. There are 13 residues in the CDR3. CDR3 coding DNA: TGTGCCAGCAGCCTGACAGGAGTCGATGGCTACACCTTC. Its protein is CASSLTGVDGYTF.

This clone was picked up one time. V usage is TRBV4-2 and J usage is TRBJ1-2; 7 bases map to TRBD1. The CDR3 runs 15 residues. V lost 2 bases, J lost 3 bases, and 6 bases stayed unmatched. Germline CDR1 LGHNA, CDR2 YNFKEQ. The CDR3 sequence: CASSQLATGDYGYTF. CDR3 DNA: TGTGCCAGCAGCCAATTGGCAACAGGGGACTATGGCTACACCTTC.